Presented here are 29 T cell receptor beta chains from one specimen sequenced in a study of cytomegalovirus exposure and HLA in healthy donors. PCR employed 60 Vbeta and 13 Jbeta primers. Using immunoSEQ multiplex PCR, the repertoire was profiled, and TCRdb retains in-frame clones only, with some absent. In the table there are some 130,000 clones, around 72% of which are singletons. The sequencing input was PBMCs. The origin of the receptors is a human donor in good health.

The J gene is TRBJ2-3, the V gene TRBV7-2, with 9 bases lining up with TRBD2. V was clipped by 2 bases and J by 1 base; unmatched bases: 7. The CDR3 is 17 amino acids. Germline assignment: CDR1 SGHTA and CDR2 FQGNSA. This CDR3 is CASSLWGVAGGTDTQYF. The CDR3 nucleotides read TGTGCCAGCAGCTTATGGGGGGTAGCGGGGGGCACAGATACGCAGTATTTT.

V and J are TRBV25-1 and TRBJ1-2; the D gene is possibly TRBD1 (5 bases). The V and J ends lost 6 bases and 5 bases respectively, with 16 bases between them. The CDR3 consists of 14 residues. Germline CDR1 MGHDK, CDR2 SYGVNS. Written as DNA, the CDR3 is TGTGCCAGCAGCCCAAGGGGTCAGCAATATGGCTACACCTTC. Translation: CASSPRGQQYGYTF.

This clone appeared a single time. The CDR3 sequence is CASSLGLAANEQFF. The CDR3 DNA sequence: TGCGCCAGCAGCTTGGGCCTAGCGGCGAATGAGCAGTTCTTC. This chain joins TRBV5-1 and TRBJ2-1; 7 nucleotides agree with TRBD2. Germline CDR1 SGHRS, CDR2 YFSETQ. The V segment lost 0 bases and the J segment 7 bases; nucleotides outside the gene matches: 4. The CDR3 contains 14 residues.

The chain combines TRBV27 with TRBJ2-5, with D possibly being TRBD1 (5 bases). The J call is in doubt because the DNA end fits TRBJ2-7 better. The CDR3 is 14 residues long. Germline CDR1 MNHEY, CDR2 SMNVEV (reference sequence). The CDR3 reads CASSLRGRPDEQYF. The CDR3 DNA is TGTGCCAGCAGTTTAAGGGGCAGGCCCGACGAGCAGTACTTC.

The chain recombines TRBV29-1 with TRBJ2-2; a possible D gene is TRBD2 (7 bases). This CDR3 comprises 16 residues. Germline V gene sequence: CDR1 SQVTM, CDR2 ANQGSEA. Trimming stripped 5 bases from V and 1 base from J, with 17 bases between. The CDR3 loop reads CSVSGGNRENTGELFF. The CDR3 DNA reads as TGCAGCGTTTCGGGGGGTAACAGGGAGAACACCGGGGAGCTGTTTTTT.

The CDR3 region has the DNA TGTGCCAGCAGCCAAGATTTAAGCCTTAGTGGGACTAGGGGCACAGATACGCAGTATTTT. This codes for CASSQDLSLSGTRGTDTQYF. This rearrangement joins TRBV4-2 to TRBJ2-3; TRBD2 matches 8 bases. Germline trimming cut 0 bases from V and 1 base from J; bases unmatched to any gene: 15. Germline-derived CDR1 and CDR2 are LGHNA and YNFKEQ. The CDR3 sequence is 20 residues long.

V gene TRBV7-9 combines with J gene TRBJ2-5; 7 bases line up with TRBD2. Looked up from germline, CDR1 is SEHNR and CDR2 is FQNEAQ (reference sequence). The J segment lost 11 bases and the V segment lost 6 bases, leaving 15 bases of the junction unmatched. CDR3 length: 14 residues. The CDR3 protein is CASRPAGTTGEQYF. The CDR3 region has the DNA TGTGCCAGCAGACCAGCCGGGACTACGGGTGAGCAGTACTTC.

This clone was observed a handful of times. The chain carries TRBV7-2 and TRBJ2-3, with 9 bases aligning to TRBD2. The CDR3 contains 14 residues. The V segment lost 5 bases and the J segment 3 bases; nucleotides outside the gene matches: 3. From germline, CDR1 is SGHTA and CDR2 FQGNSA. CDR3 amino acids: CASSKGLATDTQYF. For the CDR3, the DNA is TGTGCCAGCAGCAAAGGACTAGCGACAGATACGCAGTATTTT.

This clone has just one count. The gene calls are TRBV7-8 and TRBJ2-7; a weak D match, TRBD1 (5 bases). Trimming took off 1 base at V and 3 bases at J, with 13 bases between the two ends. There are 15 residues in the CDR3. Germline V CDR1 and CDR2: SGHVS, FQNEAQ. This CDR3 reads CASSLESGYDYEQYF. The CDR3 region has the DNA TGTGCCAGCAGCTTAGAATCAGGGTATGACTACGAGCAGTACTTC.

Only a few counts were recorded for this clone. This chain joins TRBV5-1 and TRBJ2-1; 11 positions agree with TRBD2. Germline CDR1 SGHRS, CDR2 YFSETQ. The length of the CDR3 is 16 residues. J lost 6 bases, V lost 2 bases, and 7 bases had no gene match. CDR3 region: CASSFSLAGGGNEQFF. Here the CDR3 DNA reads TGCGCCAGCAGCTTCTCTCTAGCGGGGGGAGGCAATGAGCAGTTCTTC.

Here the CDR3 DNA reads TGTGCCAGCAGCGGGTTGGGGAGGAACTATGGCTACACCTTC. Protein sequence: CASSGLGRNYGYTF. J is TRBJ1-2 and V is TRBV25-1; D is unresolved. The germline V and J ends were trimmed by 6 bases and 2 bases, with 13 bases remaining between them. Germline CDR1 and CDR2: MGHDK and SYGVNS. This CDR3 has 14 residues.

This sequence joins TRBV5-6 and TRBJ2-1; the match to TRBD2 covers 10 bases. In germline, CDR1 is SGHDT, CDR2 YYEEEE. The CDR3 is 16 residues long. The V gene end was trimmed by 0 bases and the J gene end by 6 bases; junction bases not matched to a gene: 6. In DNA, the CDR3 is TGTGCCAGCAGCTTGGAAGTCCTAGCGGGAGCCAATGAGCAGTTCTTC. This translates into CASSLEVLAGANEQFF.

This clone occurred a few times. CDR3 loop: CAWSVGGGPNQPQHF. CDR3 sequence (DNA): TGTGCCTGGAGTGTAGGAGGTGGCCCCAATCAGCCCCAGCATTTT. The chain employs TRBV30 and TRBJ1-5; D remains unclear. Germline V gives CDR1 GTSNPN, CDR2 SVGIG (reference sequence). Deletions cut 0 bases from V and 3 bases from J, with 12 bases between. This CDR3 spans 15 amino acids.

V usage is TRBV4-1 and J usage is TRBJ2-3, with TRBD2 as a possible D gene (7 bases). V was trimmed by 3 bases and J by 4 bases, leaving 14 bases between them. The CDR3 has 15 amino acids. Germline V lookup: CDR1 MGHRA, CDR2 YSYEKL. CDR3 loop: CASSQPGGAADTQYF. CDR3 nucleotides: TGCGCCAGCAGCCAGCCGGGGGGCGCGGCAGATACGCAGTATTTT.

This clone was seen a handful of times. The chain uses TRBV27 and TRBJ1-2, with 8 bases lining up with TRBD1. Trimming at V came to 2 bases and at J to 4 bases, leaving 6 bases not matched to a gene. There are 15 residues in the CDR3. Germline lookup yields CDR1 MNHEY and CDR2 SMNVEV (reference sequence). CDR3 amino acids: CASSLTRQGSYGYTF. CDR3 coding DNA: TGTGCCAGCAGTTTAACCCGACAGGGGTCCTATGGCTACACCTTC.

J is TRBJ2-5 and V is TRBV2, with TRBD1 matching over 8 bases. After removal of 6 bases from V and 3 bases from J, the junction contained 3 bases not matched to a gene. The CDR3 has 13 amino acids. Germline CDR1 SNHLY, CDR2 FYNNEI. In DNA form, the CDR3 reads TGTGCCAGCAGGGGGGACAGGAAAGAGACCCAGTACTTC. It encodes CASRGDRKETQYF.

This chain uses TRBV28 with TRBJ2-3, with 7 positions matching TRBD1. Unmatched junction bases numbered 10, after V lost 6 bases and J lost 4 bases. The CDR3 runs to 15 residues. Germline CDR1 MDHEN, CDR2 SYDVKM. The CDR3 spells CASRTRQGSPDTQYF. The CDR3 DNA sequence: TGTGCCAGCAGAACGAGACAGGGAAGCCCAGATACGCAGTATTTT.

The gene calls are TRBV28 and TRBJ2-7, with TRBD2 identical over 12 bases. CDR3 length: 21 residues. Unmatched junction bases numbered 21, after V lost 3 bases and J lost 3 bases. Germline-derived CDR1 and CDR2 are MDHEN and SYDVKM. The DNA for the CDR3 is TGTGCCAGCAGTTTCCAGGTCACTAGGCTAGCGGGGGGGCCTATGGACTACGAGCAGTACTTC. It codes for CASSFQVTRLAGGPMDYEQYF.

The rearrangement uses TRBV27 and TRBJ2-4, with a possible D match to TRBD2 (6 bases). The V and J ends lost 5 bases and 0 bases respectively, with 14 bases between them. The V gene's germline CDR1 is MNHEY and CDR2 SMNVEV (reference sequence). This CDR3 has 16 amino acids. Here the CDR3 reads CASSPSAGLAKNIQYF. CDR3 bases: TGTGCCAGCAGTCCGAGCGCGGGGCTAGCCAAAAACATTCAGTACTTC.

The rearrangement joins TRBV9 to TRBJ2-1, with 7 bases that match TRBD2. The CDR3 is 17 residues long. V lost 0 bases, J lost 0 bases, and 6 bases stayed unmatched. The V gene's germline CDR1 is SGDLS and CDR2 YYNGEE. The CDR3 DNA follows: TGTGCCAGCAGCGTAGGGCGAGGGAGGGCCTCCTACAATGAGCAGTTCTTC. The encoded protein is CASSVGRGRASYNEQFF.

This rearrangement joins TRBV19 to TRBJ1-2; 8 bases agree with TRBD1. The V segment lost 9 bases and the J segment 2 bases; nucleotides outside the gene matches: 5. In germline, CDR1 is LNHDA, CDR2 SQIVND (reference sequence). The CDR3 totals 13 residues. This CDR3 reads CASCRGQNYGYTF. The CDR3 DNA is TGTGCCAGCTGCAGGGGGCAAAACTATGGCTACACCTTC.

The V gene is TRBV19, the J gene TRBJ1-5; weak D call: TRBD1 (5 bases). V was clipped by 3 bases and J by 7 bases, with 13 bases between them. This CDR3 has 14 amino acids. Germline CDR1 LNHDA, CDR2 SQIVND (reference sequence). The CDR3 DNA sequence: TGTGCCAGTAGTATGGTAGGGGCCGGCCAGCCCCAGCATTTT. Translated: CASSMVGAGQPQHF.

The gene calls are TRBV7-8 and TRBJ2-7, with D hard to call. The CDR3 is 15 residues long. Trimming stripped 1 base from V and 0 bases from J, with 10 bases between. The germline V gene has CDR1 SGHVS and CDR2 FQNEAQ. DNA of the CDR3: TGTGCCAGCAGCTTAGAGGCGCGGAGCTCCTACGAGCAGTACTTC. Its protein product is CASSLEARSSYEQYF.

As regards this clone: The identical CDR3 is also encoded by other nucleotide sequences in the sample. This chain connects TRBV28 to TRBJ2-7, with D possibly being TRBD2 (6 bases). The CDR3 sequence is 13 residues long. Trimming pared 4 bases from V and 0 bases from J, leaving 7 bases between. The germline V gene has CDR1 MDHEN and CDR2 SYDVKM. The CDR3 bases are TGTGCCAGCAGTTCCGGGGGCTCCTACGAGCAGTACTTC. It specifies CASSSGGSYEQYF.

This clone showed up just a few times. This chain joins TRBV5-1 and TRBJ2-7, with 8 bases identical to TRBD2. The CDR3 runs 13 residues. With 5 bases clipped from V and 2 bases from J, the junction kept 3 bases outside the gene matches. Germline values: CDR1 SGHRS, CDR2 YFSETQ. CDR3: CASREGLAYEQYF. CDR3 sequence (DNA): TGCGCCAGCAGGGAGGGACTAGCCTACGAGCAGTACTTC.

The V gene is TRBV19, the J gene TRBJ2-7; D might be TRBD1 (6 bases). Trimming took off 3 bases at V and 1 base at J, with 10 bases between the two ends. CDR3 size: 14 residues. Germline CDR1 LNHDA, CDR2 SQIVND (reference sequence). CDR3 sequence: CASSMAGESYEQYF. CDR3 coding DNA: TGTGCCAGTAGTATGGCAGGGGAATCCTACGAGCAGTACTTC. Full variable domain (missing parts from reference TRBV19 and TRBJ2-7): DGGITQSPKYLFRKEGQNVTLSCEQNLNHDAMYWYRQDPGQGLRLIYYSQIVNDFQKGDIAEGYSVSREKKESFPLTVTSAQKNPTAFYLCASSMAGESYEQYFGPGTRLTVT.

This chain connects TRBV2 to TRBJ2-5; 10 bases line up with TRBD1. The CDR3 has 15 residues. The J segment lost 3 bases and the V segment lost 6 bases, leaving 7 bases of the junction unmatched. CDR1 SNHLY and CDR2 FYNNEI come from the germline V gene. CDR3 region: CASRTPGQGKETQYF. Here the CDR3 DNA reads TGTGCCAGCAGGACCCCGGGACAGGGGAAAGAGACCCAGTACTTC.

J is TRBJ2-7 and V is TRBV2; 13 bases fit TRBD2. The ends lost 7 bases at V and 8 bases at J; junction bases unmatched: 14. This CDR3 has 16 amino acids. Germline V gives CDR1 SNHLY, CDR2 FYNNEI. The CDR3 DNA reads TGTGCCAGCAACCTACGAAGGACTAGCGGGAGTGGTAAGCAGTACTTC. Translating gives CASNLRRTSGSGKQYF.

This clone was observed a handful of times. The chain recombines TRBV6-1 with TRBJ1-1; D gene unclear. The V end lost 6 bases, the J end lost 1 base, and 9 bases lay between the germline ends. The CDR3 spans 13 residues. Germline values: CDR1 MNHNS, CDR2 SASEGT. CDR3 in amino acids: CASRTDKNTEAFF. The CDR3 DNA reads TGTGCCAGCAGAACTGACAAGAACACTGAAGCTTTCTTT.